Following are 17 T cell receptor beta chains from one sample sequenced in a study of PD-1 blockade in classical Hodgkin lymphoma. This table comes from immunoSEQ multiplex PCR, and its TCRdb copy is limited to in-frame clones, with some not included. The table lists 9,900 or so clones, 80% of them singletons. Autologous stem cell transplantation was followed by relapse in every patient, and brentuximab vedotin exposure varied. The sequencing here drew on peripheral blood mononuclear cells (PBMCs), taken before the second cycle of nivolumab. The origin of the receptors is a human donor with classical Hodgkin lymphoma.

In this sample, this clone turned up once. The V and J genes are TRBV18 and TRBJ1-1, with TRBD1 matching 10 bases. This CDR3 comprises 16 residues. The germline gives CDR1 KGHSH, CDR2 LQKENI. Losses at the gene ends were 2 bases for V and 7 bases for J; bases not matched to a gene: 10. DNA of the CDR3: TGTGCCAGCTCACCAAGGACAGGGGGTCAAAAGGGTGAAGCTTTCTTT. Translating it yields CASSPRTGGQKGEAFF.

The chain is built from TRBV15 and TRBJ2-7; no clear D gene. Germline V CDR1 and CDR2: LNHNV, YYDKDF (reference sequence). Deletions cut 0 bases from V and 0 bases from J, with 9 bases between. The CDR3 runs 15 residues. The CDR3 DNA reads as TGTGCCACCAGCAGAGATCTGCAGCCCTCCTACGAGCAGTACTTC. Translating it yields CATSRDLQPSYEQYF.

This chain links TRBV27 with TRBJ1-2; 7 bases are shared with TRBD1. V was pared by 3 bases and J by 2 bases, with 6 bases of the junction left unmatched. CDR1 and CDR2 from the germline V gene are MNHEY and SMNVEV (reference sequence). The CDR3 is 15 amino acids. The DNA of the CDR3 is TGTGCCAGCAGTTTGACAGGGAACCTCAACTATGGCTACACCTTC. This gives the protein CASSLTGNLNYGYTF.

This rearrangement joins TRBV7-2 to TRBJ1-5; no clear D. The CDR3 has 14 amino acids. Per the germline V gene, CDR1 is SGHTA and CDR2 is FQGNSA. V lost 4 bases to trimming and J lost 3 bases, with 10 bases between them. CDR3 residues: CASSSGGFNQPQHF. The CDR3 coding sequence is TGTGCCAGCAGCTCGGGCGGTTTCAATCAGCCCCAGCATTTT.

This clone came up a few times. The V and J genes are TRBV6-5 and TRBJ2-3; TRBD2 agrees at 7 bases. The CDR3 spans 15 residues. Germline V gene sequence: CDR1 MNHEY, CDR2 SVGAGI. The trim removed 0 bases at V and 0 bases at J, leaving 0 bases unmatched. CDR3 sequence (DNA): TGTGCCAGCAGTTACTCCGGGGGGAGCACAGATACGCAGTATTTT. As protein: CASSYSGGSTDTQYF.

A note on this clone: Mismatch with germline at one junction end may stem from a read error. This chain uses TRBV6-6 with TRBJ2-7; 7 nucleotides match TRBD2. Germline values: CDR1 MNHNY, CDR2 SVGAGI (reference sequence). This CDR3 spans 13 amino acids. The CDR3 is CASSYGAGVNGTF. CDR3 bases: TGTGCCAGCAGTTACGGCGCGGGAGTCAACGGGACCTTC.

The genes are TRBV19 and TRBJ1-1; D is unresolved. Trimming stripped 5 bases from V and 1 base from J, with 8 bases between. Per the germline V gene, CDR1 is LNHDA and CDR2 is SQIVND (reference sequence). The CDR3 is 13 amino acids. The CDR3 nucleotides are TGTGCCAGTAGTCAAAGACAGAACACTGAAGCTTTCTTT. This gives the protein CASSQRQNTEAFF.

This chain joins TRBV28 and TRBJ2-7, with D hard to call. Germline V gene sequence: CDR1 MDHEN, CDR2 SYDVKM. CDR3 length equals 13 residues. V lost 2 bases, J lost 7 bases, and 12 bases lay in between. As DNA, the CDR3 is TGTGCCAGCAGTTTAAACTCACCGCCAGAGCAGTACTTC. Translating it yields CASSLNSPPEQYF. The variable domain in full, completed from reference TRBV28 and TRBJ2-7, reads DVKVTQSSRYLVKRTGEKVFLECVQDMDHENMFWYRQDPGLGLRLIYFSYDVKMKEKGDIPEGYSVSREKKERFSLILESASTNQTSMYLCASSLNSPPEQYFGPGTRLTVT.

In this sample, this clone turned up once. The chain employs TRBV6-5 and TRBJ2-6, with unresolved D. The CDR3 sequence is 14 residues long. V shed 5 bases and J shed 0 bases, with 5 bases lying between them. Per the germline V gene, CDR1 is MNHEY and CDR2 is SVGAGI. The CDR3 region has the DNA TGTGCCAGCAGTCGGAGCTCTGGGGCCAACGTCCTGACTTTC. Protein product: CASSRSSGANVLTF.

The chain employs TRBV7-6 and TRBJ1-4; TRBD1 aligns across 7 bases. J was trimmed by 2 bases and V by 2 bases; bases with no gene match: 11. Germline CDR1 is SGHVS and CDR2 is FNYEAQ. The CDR3 contains 18 residues. The chain's CDR3 is CASSLSQGGAPTNEKLFF. DNA of the CDR3: TGTGCCAGCAGCTTATCGCAAGGGGGCGCACCGACTAATGAAAAACTGTTTTTT.

The V call is TRBV28, the J call TRBJ2-3, with a tentative D call TRBD2 (5 bases). Germline V CDR1 and CDR2: MDHEN, SYDVKM. CDR3 length: 15 residues. V lost 3 bases to trimming and J lost 4 bases, with 14 bases between them. CDR3 bases: TGTGCCAGCAGTTTCGGACCGGGGATCGCAGATACGCAGTATTTT. Its translation is CASSFGPGIADTQYF.

This rearrangement joins TRBV28 to TRBJ2-7, with D maybe TRBD1 (6 bases). Germline CDR1 and CDR2: MDHEN and SYDVKM. Between the trimmed V and J ends, which lost 7 bases and 2 bases, there was a span of 18 bases. The CDR3 extends over 15 amino acids. DNA of the CDR3: TGTGCCAGCAAACGCGTCGACAGGTCTCCCTACGAGCAGTACTTC. Amino acid sequence: CASKRVDRSPYEQYF.

The chain combines TRBV18 with TRBJ1-1; D gene unclear. Trimming took 5 bases from V and 4 from J, leaving 20 bases between them. The V gene's germline CDR1 is KGHSH and CDR2 LQKENI. There are 16 residues in the CDR3. For the CDR3, the DNA is TGTGCCAGCTCATTCAGAATAGCTCTGGAGGGCACTGAAGCTTTCTTT. The encoded protein is CASSFRIALEGTEAFF.

This clone was detected once. The CDR3 does not close with the conserved phenylalanine or tryptophan, likely indicating a read error. V usage is TRBV7-8 and J usage is TRBJ1-2, with 7 bases that match TRBD1. Germline CDR1 is SGHVS and CDR2 is FQNEAQ. Trimming took 3 bases from V and 9 from J; bases not matched to a gene: 4. This CDR3 spans 12 amino acids. CDR3 residues: CASSFPGGSYTL. The CDR3 region has the DNA TGTGCCAGCAGCTTTCCAGGGGGTAGCTACACCCTC.

The rearrangement links TRBV7-3 to TRBJ2-2; TRBD1 matches at 9 bases. CDR1 SGHTA and CDR2 FQGTGA come from the germline V gene. The length of the CDR3 is 15 residues. V lost 6 bases, J lost 7 bases, and 9 bases stayed unmatched. In DNA, the CDR3 is TGTGCCAGCAGGTTCGGACAGGGGCCCCTCGGGGAGCTGTTTTTT. It is translated as CASRFGQGPLGELFF.

This clone appeared once. The chain links TRBV10-1 to TRBJ2-7, with D perhaps TRBD1 or TRBD2 (5 bases each). The CDR3 is made up of 14 amino acids. V gave up 6 bases and J gave up 0 bases, with 12 bases separating them. Germline CDR1 WNHNN, CDR2 SYGVQD (reference sequence). Written as DNA, the CDR3 is TGCGCCAGCAGCCGGGACCCCAGCTCCTACGAGCAGTACTTC. Residues: CASSRDPSSYEQYF.

This rearrangement joins TRBV19 to TRBJ1-5, with a tentative D call TRBD1 (5 bases). This CDR3 has 14 amino acids. Trimming pared 3 bases from V and 9 bases from J, leaving 15 bases between. Germline V gives CDR1 LNHDA, CDR2 SQIVND (reference sequence). CDR3 DNA: TGTGCCAGTAGTATTTCCCAAGGGGCCGGGCCCCAGCATTTT. This gives the protein CASSISQGAGPQHF.